The source of this T cell receptor beta chain is a study of Graves' ophthalmopathy and Graves' hyperthyroidism. Study conclusions and caveats: Most expanded thyroid clonotypes above 0.001 frequency also appeared in blood.

Details on this clonotype: The antigen is undetermined. A much larger clone lies a single base off, so this may be a read error.

CDR1 and CDR2 (germline): DFQATT, SNEGSKA (reference sequence). The CDR3 contains 12 residues. Trimming took off 3 bases at V and 2 bases at J, with 8 bases between the two ends. Scientists amplified the TCR beta CDR3 regions from RNA transcripts. The workflow started with a first-round RT-PCR run with HTBI primers and then moved on to a second-round multiplex PCR. TCRdb reanalysed the multiplex PCR reads using MiXCR and keeps one entry per CDR3 protein. The repertoire holds roughly 700,000 distinct CDR3 sequences, approximately 40% seen once, with less than 55% in the top ten. The J gene is TRBJ2-7, the V gene TRBV20-1; perhaps TRBD1 as D (6 bases). The clonotype comes from an adult man with Graves' ophthalmopathy. The sequenced sample was peripheral blood. The CDR3: CSARGQPYEQYF. CDR3 coding DNA: TGCAGTGCTAGGGGACAACCCTACGAGCAGTACTTC.